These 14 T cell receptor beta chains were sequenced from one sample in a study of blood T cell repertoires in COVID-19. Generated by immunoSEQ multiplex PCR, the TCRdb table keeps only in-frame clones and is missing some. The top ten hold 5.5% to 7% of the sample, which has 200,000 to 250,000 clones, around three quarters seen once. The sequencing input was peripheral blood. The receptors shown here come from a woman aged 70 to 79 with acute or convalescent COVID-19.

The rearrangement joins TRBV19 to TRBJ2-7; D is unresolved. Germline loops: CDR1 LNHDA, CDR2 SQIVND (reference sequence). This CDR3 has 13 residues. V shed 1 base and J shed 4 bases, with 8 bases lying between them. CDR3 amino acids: CASSIGGIYEQYF. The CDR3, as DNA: TGTGCCAGTAGTATAGGCGGAATATACGAGCAGTACTTC.

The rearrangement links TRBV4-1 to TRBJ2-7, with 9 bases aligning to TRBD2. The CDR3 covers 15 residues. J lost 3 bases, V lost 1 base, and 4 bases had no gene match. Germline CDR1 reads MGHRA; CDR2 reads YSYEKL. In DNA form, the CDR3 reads TGCGCCAGCAGCCAAGGTTGGACTAGCGACTACGAGCAGTACTTC. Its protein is CASSQGWTSDYEQYF.

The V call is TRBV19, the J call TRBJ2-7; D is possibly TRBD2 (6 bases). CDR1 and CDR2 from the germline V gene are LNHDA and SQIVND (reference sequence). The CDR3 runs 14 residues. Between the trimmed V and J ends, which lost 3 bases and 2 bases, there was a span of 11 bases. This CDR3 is CASSILSGTYEQYF. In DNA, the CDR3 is TGTGCCAGTAGTATTCTTAGCGGCACCTACGAGCAGTACTTC.

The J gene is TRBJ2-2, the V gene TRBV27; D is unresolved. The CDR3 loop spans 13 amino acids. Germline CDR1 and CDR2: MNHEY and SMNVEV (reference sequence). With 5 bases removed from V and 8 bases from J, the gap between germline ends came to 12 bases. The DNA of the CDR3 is TGTGCCAGCAGTACCATGACCGGGGGGGAGCTGTTTTTT. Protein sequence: CASSTMTGGELFF.

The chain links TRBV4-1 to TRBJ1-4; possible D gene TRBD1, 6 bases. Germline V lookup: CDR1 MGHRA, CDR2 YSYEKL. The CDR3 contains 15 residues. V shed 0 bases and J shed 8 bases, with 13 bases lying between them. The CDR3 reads CASSQDGQGREKLFF. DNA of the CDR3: TGCGCCAGCAGCCAAGATGGTCAGGGGCGGGAAAAACTGTTTTTT.

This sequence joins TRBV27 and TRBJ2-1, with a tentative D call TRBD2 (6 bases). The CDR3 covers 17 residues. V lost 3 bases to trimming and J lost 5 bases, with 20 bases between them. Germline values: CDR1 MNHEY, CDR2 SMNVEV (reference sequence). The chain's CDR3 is CASSFLGKGGLNNEQFF. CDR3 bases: TGTGCCAGCAGTTTTCTGGGAAAGGGAGGACTAAACAATGAGCAGTTCTTC.

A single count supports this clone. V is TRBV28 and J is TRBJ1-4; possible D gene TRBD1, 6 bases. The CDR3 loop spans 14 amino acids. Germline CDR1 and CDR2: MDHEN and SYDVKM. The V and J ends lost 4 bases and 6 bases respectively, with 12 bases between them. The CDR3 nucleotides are TGTGCCAGCAGTTCGCAGGGGATCGATGAAAAACTGTTTTTT. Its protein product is CASSSQGIDEKLFF.

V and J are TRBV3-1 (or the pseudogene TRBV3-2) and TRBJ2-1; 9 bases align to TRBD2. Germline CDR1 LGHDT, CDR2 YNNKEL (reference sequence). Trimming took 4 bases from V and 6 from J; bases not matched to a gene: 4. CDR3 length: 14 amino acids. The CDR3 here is CASSPLAGTNEQFF. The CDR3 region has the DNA TGTGCCAGCAGCCCCCTAGCGGGAACCAATGAGCAGTTCTTC.

Here the CDR3 DNA reads TGCGCCAGCAGCACAGGAACGGTGGGAAACACCGGGGAGCTGTTTTTT. Amino acid sequence: CASSTGTVGNTGELFF. The chain carries TRBV5-1 and TRBJ2-2; the D gene is possibly TRBD1 (5 bases). Trimming cost V 4 bases and J 2 bases, with 15 bases left between them. CDR1 and CDR2 (germline): SGHRS, YFSETQ. The CDR3 length is 16 residues.

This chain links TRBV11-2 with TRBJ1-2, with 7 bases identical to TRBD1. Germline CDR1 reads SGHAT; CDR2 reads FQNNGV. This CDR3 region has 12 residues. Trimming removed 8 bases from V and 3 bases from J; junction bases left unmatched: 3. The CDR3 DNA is TGTGCCAGCTCCGGGACAGACTATGGCTACACCTTC. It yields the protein CASSGTDYGYTF.

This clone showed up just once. CDR3 loop: CASSLAGRNEQFF. CDR3 nucleotides: TGTGCCAGCAGCCTGGCCGGGAGGAATGAGCAGTTCTTC. The chain is built from TRBV5-5 and TRBJ2-1; 7 nucleotides agree with TRBD2. Losses at the gene ends were 4 bases for V and 7 bases for J; bases not matched to a gene: 5. This CDR3 spans 13 amino acids. The germline V gene has CDR1 SGHKS and CDR2 YYEKEE (reference sequence).

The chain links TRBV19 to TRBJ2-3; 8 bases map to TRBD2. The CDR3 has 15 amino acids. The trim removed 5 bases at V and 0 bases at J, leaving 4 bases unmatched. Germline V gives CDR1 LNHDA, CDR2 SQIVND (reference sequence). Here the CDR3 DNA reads TGTGCCAGTAGTTGGGCTAGCGGGAGCACAGATACGCAGTATTTT. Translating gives CASSWASGSTDTQYF. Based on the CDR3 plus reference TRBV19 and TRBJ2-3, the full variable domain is DGGITQSPKYLFRKEGQNVTLSCEQNLNHDAMYWYRQDPGQGLRLIYYSQIVNDFQKGDIAEGYSVSREKKESFPLTVTSAQKNPTAFYLCASSWASGSTDTQYFGPGTRLTVL.

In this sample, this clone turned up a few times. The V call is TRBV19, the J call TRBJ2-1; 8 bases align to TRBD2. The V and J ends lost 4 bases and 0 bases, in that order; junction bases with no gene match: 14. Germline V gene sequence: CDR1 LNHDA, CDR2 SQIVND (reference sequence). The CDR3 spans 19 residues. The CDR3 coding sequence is TGTGCCAGTAGTAACCCTAATTCAGAAGCGGGAGCCTCCTACAATGAGCAGTTCTTC. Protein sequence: CASSNPNSEAGASYNEQFF.

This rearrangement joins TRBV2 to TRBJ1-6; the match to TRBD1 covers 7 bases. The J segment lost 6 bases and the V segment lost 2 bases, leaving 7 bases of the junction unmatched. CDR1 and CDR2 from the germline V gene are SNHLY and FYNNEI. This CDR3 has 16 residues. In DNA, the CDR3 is TGTGCCAGCAGTGAATTAGACAGGGTTTTTAATTCACCCCTCCACTTT. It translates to CASSELDRVFNSPLHF.